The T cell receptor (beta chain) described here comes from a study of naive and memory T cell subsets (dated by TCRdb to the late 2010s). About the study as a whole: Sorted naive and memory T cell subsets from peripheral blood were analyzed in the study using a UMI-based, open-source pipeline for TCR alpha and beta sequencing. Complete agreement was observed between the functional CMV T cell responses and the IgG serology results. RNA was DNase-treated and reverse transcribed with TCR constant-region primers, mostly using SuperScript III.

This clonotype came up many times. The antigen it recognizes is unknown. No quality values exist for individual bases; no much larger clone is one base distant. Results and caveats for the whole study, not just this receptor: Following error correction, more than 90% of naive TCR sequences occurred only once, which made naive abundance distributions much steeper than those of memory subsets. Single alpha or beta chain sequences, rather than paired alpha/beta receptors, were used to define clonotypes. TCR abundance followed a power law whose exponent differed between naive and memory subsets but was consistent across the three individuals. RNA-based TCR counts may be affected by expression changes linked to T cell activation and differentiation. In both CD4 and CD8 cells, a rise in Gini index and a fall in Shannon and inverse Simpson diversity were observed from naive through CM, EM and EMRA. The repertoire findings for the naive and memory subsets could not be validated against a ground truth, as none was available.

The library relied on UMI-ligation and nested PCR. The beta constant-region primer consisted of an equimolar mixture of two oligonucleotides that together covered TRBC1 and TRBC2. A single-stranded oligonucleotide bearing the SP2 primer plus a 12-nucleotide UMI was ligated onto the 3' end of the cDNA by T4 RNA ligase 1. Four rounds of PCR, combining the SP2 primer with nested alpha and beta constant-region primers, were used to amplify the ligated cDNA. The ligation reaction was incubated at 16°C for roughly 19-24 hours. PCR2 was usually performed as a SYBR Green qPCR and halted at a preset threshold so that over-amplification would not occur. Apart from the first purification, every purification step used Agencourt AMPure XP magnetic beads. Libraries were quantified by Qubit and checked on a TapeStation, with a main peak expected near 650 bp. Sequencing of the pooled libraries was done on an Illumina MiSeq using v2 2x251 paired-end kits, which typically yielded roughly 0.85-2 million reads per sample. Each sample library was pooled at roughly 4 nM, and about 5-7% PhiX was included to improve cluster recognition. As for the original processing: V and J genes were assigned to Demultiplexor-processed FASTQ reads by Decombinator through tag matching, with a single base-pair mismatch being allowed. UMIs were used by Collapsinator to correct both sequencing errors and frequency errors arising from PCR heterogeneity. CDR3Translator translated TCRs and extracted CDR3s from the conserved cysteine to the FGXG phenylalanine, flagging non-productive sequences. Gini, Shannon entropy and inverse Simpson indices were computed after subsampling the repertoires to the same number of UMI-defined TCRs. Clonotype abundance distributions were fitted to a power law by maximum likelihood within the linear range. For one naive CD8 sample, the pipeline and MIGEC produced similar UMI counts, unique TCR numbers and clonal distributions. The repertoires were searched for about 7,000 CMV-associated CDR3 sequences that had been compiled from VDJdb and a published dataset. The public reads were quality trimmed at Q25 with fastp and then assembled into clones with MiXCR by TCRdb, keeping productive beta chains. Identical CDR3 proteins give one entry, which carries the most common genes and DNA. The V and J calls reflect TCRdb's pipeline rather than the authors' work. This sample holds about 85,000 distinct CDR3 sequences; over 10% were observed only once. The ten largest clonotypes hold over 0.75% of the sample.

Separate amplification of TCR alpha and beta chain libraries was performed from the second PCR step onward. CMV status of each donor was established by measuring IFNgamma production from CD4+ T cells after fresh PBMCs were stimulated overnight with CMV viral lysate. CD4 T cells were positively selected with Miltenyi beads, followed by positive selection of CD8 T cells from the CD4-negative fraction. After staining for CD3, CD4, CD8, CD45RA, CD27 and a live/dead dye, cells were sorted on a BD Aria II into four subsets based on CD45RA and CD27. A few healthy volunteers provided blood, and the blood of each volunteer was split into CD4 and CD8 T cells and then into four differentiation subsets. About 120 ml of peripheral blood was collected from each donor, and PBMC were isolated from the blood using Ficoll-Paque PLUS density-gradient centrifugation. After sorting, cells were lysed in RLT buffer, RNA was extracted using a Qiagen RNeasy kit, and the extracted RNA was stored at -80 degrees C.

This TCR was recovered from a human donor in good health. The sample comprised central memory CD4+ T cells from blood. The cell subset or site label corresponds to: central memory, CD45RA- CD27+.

The CDR3 is CSARRGGTDTQYF. The bases are TGCAGTGCTCGAAGGGGCGGCACAGATACGCAGTATTTT. This sequence uses TRBV20-1 and TRBJ2-3, with TRBD1 perhaps the D gene, on 5 matching bases. The germline V gene (reference sequence) sets CDR1 to DFQATT and CDR2 to SNEGSKA. From its cysteine to its phenylalanine, the CDR3 spans 13 amino acids. Here the CDR3 DNA is all that survives: 39 bases in frame from base 1. V is reduced by 5 bases and J by 1 base, leaving a spacing of 10 bases between them.